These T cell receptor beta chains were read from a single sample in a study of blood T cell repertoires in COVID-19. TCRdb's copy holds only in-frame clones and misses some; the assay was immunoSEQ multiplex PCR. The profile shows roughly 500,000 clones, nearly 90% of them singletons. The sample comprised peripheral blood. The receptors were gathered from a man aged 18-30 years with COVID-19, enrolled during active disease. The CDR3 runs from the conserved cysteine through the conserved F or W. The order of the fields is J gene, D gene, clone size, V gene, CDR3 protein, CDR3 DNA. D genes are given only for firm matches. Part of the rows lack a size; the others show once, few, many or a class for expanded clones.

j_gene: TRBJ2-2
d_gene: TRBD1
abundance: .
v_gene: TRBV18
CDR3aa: CASSRLKGQEGGTGELFF
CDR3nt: TGTGCCAGCTCACGACTAAAGGGACAGGAAGGCGGGACCGGGGAGCTGTTTTTT

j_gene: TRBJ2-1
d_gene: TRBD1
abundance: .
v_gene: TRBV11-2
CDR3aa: CASSPGTGGFNEQFF
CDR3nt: TGTGCCAGCAGTCCCGGGACAGGGGGGTTCAATGAGCAGTTCTTC

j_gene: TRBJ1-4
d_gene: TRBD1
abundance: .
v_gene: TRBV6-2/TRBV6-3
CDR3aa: CASSSAGTAPRGGEKLFF
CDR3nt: TGTGCCAGCAGTTCAGCCGGGACAGCCCCCCGGGGCGGTGAAAAACTGTTTTTT

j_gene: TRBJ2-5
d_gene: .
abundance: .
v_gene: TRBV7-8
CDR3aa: CASSHEGGVIQETQYF
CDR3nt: TGTGCCAGCAGCCATGAGGGCGGGGTAATCCAAGAGACCCAGTACTTC

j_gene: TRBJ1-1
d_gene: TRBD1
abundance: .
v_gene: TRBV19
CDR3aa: CASSNRGGGTEAFF
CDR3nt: TGTGCCAGTAGTAACAGGGGCGGGGGGACTGAAGCTTTCTTT

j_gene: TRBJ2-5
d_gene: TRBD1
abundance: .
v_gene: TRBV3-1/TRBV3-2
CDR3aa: CASRRTGGTETQYF
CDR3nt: TGTGCCAGCAGACGGACAGGGGGCACAGAGACCCAGTACTTC

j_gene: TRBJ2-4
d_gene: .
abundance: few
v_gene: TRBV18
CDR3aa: CASCELAKNIQYF
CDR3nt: TGTGCCAGCTGCGAATTAGCCAAAAACATTCAGTACTTC

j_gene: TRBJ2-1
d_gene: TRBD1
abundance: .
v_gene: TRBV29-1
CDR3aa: CSADRVHNEQFF
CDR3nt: TGCAGCGCGGACAGGGTCCACAATGAGCAGTTCTTC

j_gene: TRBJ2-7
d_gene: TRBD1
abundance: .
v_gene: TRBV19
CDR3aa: CASSIGQGIGEQYF
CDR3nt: TGTGCCAGTAGTATTGGACAGGGGATTGGCGAGCAGTACTTC

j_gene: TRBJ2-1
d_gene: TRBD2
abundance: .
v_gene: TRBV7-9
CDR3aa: CASSPTSGSAGEQFF
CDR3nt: TGTGCCAGCAGCCCTACTAGCGGGAGTGCCGGTGAGCAGTTCTTC

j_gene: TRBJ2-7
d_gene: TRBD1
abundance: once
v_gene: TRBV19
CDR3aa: CASSIAGQGTYEQYF
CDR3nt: TGTGCCAGTAGTATCGCGGGACAGGGAACCTACGAGCAGTACTTC

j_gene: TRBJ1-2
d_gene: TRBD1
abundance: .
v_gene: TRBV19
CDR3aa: CASSIVQGAVDYGYTF
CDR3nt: TGTGCCAGTAGTATAGTGCAGGGGGCTGTGGACTATGGCTACACCTTC

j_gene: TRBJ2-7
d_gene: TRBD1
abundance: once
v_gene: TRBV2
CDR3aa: CASTGSETGAREQYF
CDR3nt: TGTGCCAGCACCGGGTCTGAGACAGGGGCGCGGGAGCAGTACTTC